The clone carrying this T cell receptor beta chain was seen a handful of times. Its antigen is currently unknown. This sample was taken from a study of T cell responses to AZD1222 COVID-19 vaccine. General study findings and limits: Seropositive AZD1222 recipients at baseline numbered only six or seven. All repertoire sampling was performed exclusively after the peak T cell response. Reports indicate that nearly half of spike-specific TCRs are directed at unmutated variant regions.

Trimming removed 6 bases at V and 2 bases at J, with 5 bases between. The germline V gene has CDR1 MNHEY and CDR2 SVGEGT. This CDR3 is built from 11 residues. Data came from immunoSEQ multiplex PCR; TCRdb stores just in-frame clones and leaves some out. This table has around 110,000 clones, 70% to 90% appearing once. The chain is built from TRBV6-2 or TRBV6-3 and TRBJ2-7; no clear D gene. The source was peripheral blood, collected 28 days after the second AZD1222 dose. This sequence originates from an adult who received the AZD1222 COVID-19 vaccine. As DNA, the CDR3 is TGTGCCAGCAGCAGGACCTACGAGCAGTACTTC. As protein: CASSRTYEQYF.